What follows are 15 T cell receptor beta chains derived from one specimen sequenced in a study of T cell changes during pregnancy in multiple sclerosis. Here immunoSEQ multiplex PCR was the method, and the copy in TCRdb shows in-frame clones only, minus some. Of 90,000 to 100,000 clones listed, under 95% are singletons. The sequenced sample was peripheral blood, obtained after pregnancy. These receptors were obtained from a female donor in good health, enrolled as a control in a pregnancy study.

The V gene is TRBV18, the J gene TRBJ2-2; D is unclear. CDR1 KGHSH and CDR2 LQKENI come from the germline V gene. Trimming shortened V by 10 bases and J by 0 bases, and 12 bases separated the two germline ends. The CDR3 loop spans 14 amino acids. The CDR3 reads CATKLDTNTGELFF. The CDR3 nucleotides read TGTGCCACCAAGTTAGACACGAACACCGGGGAGCTGTTTTTT.

The chain links TRBV11-2 to TRBJ2-7; TRBD1 is a possible D gene (6 bases). Germline CDR1 reads SGHAT; CDR2 reads FQNNGV. This CDR3 is 15 amino acids long. V was cut by 0 bases and J by 2 bases, with 11 bases left in between. CDR3 sequence reads: CASSLEWGQAYEQYF. CDR3 DNA sequence: TGTGCCAGCAGCTTAGAATGGGGGCAAGCCTACGAGCAGTACTTC.

This sequence joins TRBV30 and TRBJ2-7, with 8 bases lining up with TRBD2. There are 13 residues in the CDR3. CDR1 and CDR2 (germline): GTSNPN, SVGIG (reference sequence). Unmatched junction bases numbered 14, after V lost 7 bases and J lost 9 bases. CDR3 coding DNA: TGTGCCTCCCGTTCAGAGAGCGGGGGTACGCAGTACTTC. This translates into CASRSESGGTQYF.

The chain has TRBV7-9 and TRBJ2-7; a weak D match, TRBD1 (6 bases). CDR3 length: 13 amino acids. V dropped 5 bases and J dropped 1 base, with 9 bases sitting between them. Germline V CDR1 and CDR2: SEHNR, FQNEAQ (reference sequence). The CDR3 nucleotides read TGTGCCAGCAGCCGGACAGCTTCCTACGAGCAGTACTTC. It codes for CASSRTASYEQYF.

The chain employs TRBV11-3 and TRBJ1-1; D perhaps matches TRBD1 (6 bases). Trimming took 6 bases from V and 3 from J, leaving 11 bases between them. The germline CDR1 and CDR2 sequences are SGHNT and YENEEA. CDR3 length: 13 amino acids. CDR3 coding DNA: TGTGCCAGCAGTTCCGGACAGTACACTGAAGCTTTCTTT. Translated: CASSSGQYTEAFF.

J is TRBJ2-2 and V is TRBV28; 7 nucleotides agree with TRBD1. V lost 11 bases, J lost 1 base, and 4 bases stayed unmatched. The germline gives CDR1 MDHEN, CDR2 SYDVKM. CDR3 size: 13 residues. The DNA of the CDR3 is TGTGCCTCCAGGACAGGGAACACCGGGGAGCTGTTTTTT. Protein product: CASRTGNTGELFF.

The chain combines TRBV4-1 with TRBJ1-2; D remains unclear. CDR1 and CDR2 from the germline V gene are MGHRA and YSYEKL. V was cut by 3 bases and J by 5 bases, with 16 bases left in between. The length of the CDR3 is 15 residues. The CDR3 coding sequence is TGCGCCAGCAGCCATCCGGCAGGAGGCCTTTATGGCTACACCTTC. Its protein product is CASSHPAGGLYGYTF.

This sequence joins TRBV14 and TRBJ1-1, with a possible D match to TRBD1 (5 bases). This CDR3 region has 14 residues. The germline V gene encodes CDR1 SGHDN and CDR2 FVKESK. V lost 1 base to trimming and J lost 6 bases, with 12 bases between them. The CDR3 sequence is CASSQGTRAAEAFF. In DNA, the CDR3 is TGTGCCAGCAGCCAAGGGACAAGGGCGGCTGAAGCTTTCTTT.

This clone was seen only once. V is TRBV2 and J is TRBJ2-7; 11 nucleotides agree with TRBD1. This CDR3 has 17 amino acids. Germline V lookup: CDR1 SNHLY, CDR2 FYNNEI. The J segment lost 3 bases and the V segment lost 6 bases, leaving 13 bases of the junction unmatched. The CDR3 nucleotides are TGTGCCAGCAGGACCGGGACAGGGGGAGTTCGGGACTACGAGCAGTACTTC. Protein: CASRTGTGGVRDYEQYF.

The genes are TRBV29-1 and TRBJ2-5, with unresolved D. CDR1 SQVTM and CDR2 ANQGSEA come from the germline V gene. CDR3 length equals 12 residues. Between the trimmed V and J ends, which lost 4 bases and 0 bases, there was a span of 6 bases. The CDR3 nucleotides are TGCAGCGTTGCGAGCAACCAAGAGACCCAGTACTTC. Protein sequence: CSVASNQETQYF.

In this sample, this clone turned up once. CDR3 sequence reads: CASSSTGVFNTF. In DNA form, the CDR3 reads TGTGCCAGCAGTTCCACGGGGGTATTCAACACCTTC. V gene TRBV6-5 combines with J gene TRBJ1-2; TRBD1 is a possible D gene (5 bases). Trimming shortened V by 4 bases and J by 12 bases, and 15 bases separated the two germline ends. Germline CDR1 MNHEY, CDR2 SVGAGI. The CDR3 has 12 amino acids.

The genes are TRBV27 and TRBJ1-1, with a weak D call TRBD1 (5 bases). Looked up from germline, CDR1 is MNHEY and CDR2 is SMNVEV (reference sequence). V lost 8 bases to trimming and J lost 7 bases, with 17 bases between them. The CDR3 is made up of 13 amino acids. DNA of the CDR3: TGTGCCAGCTTCGAGCGGGGGGGGATTGAAGCTTTCTTT. Its protein product is CASFERGGIEAFF.

This chain links TRBV29-1 with TRBJ1-2; possibly TRBD1 for D (5 bases). V was trimmed by 1 base and J by 8 bases, leaving 11 bases between them. Germline CDR1 SQVTM, CDR2 ANQGSEA. This CDR3 has 12 residues. CDR3: CSVEGGGWGYTF. The CDR3 region has the DNA TGCAGCGTTGAAGGGGGGGGTTGGGGCTACACCTTC. Full variable domain (outside the CDR3, taken from reference TRBV29-1 and TRBJ1-2): SAVISQKPSRDICQRGTSLTIQCQVDSQVTMMFWYRQQPGQSLTLIATANQGSEATYESGFVIDKFPISRPNLTFSTLTVSNMSPEDSSIYLCSVEGGGWGYTFGSGTRLTVV.

This clone was counted a single time. The chain employs TRBV25-1 and TRBJ2-7, with D perhaps matching TRBD2 (5 bases). This CDR3 is built from 12 residues. Germline V CDR1 and CDR2: MGHDK, SYGVNS. V lost 6 bases and J 4 bases, leaving 10 bases between the germline ends. This chain's CDR3 is CASSPGVYEQYF. In DNA form, the CDR3 reads TGTGCCAGCAGCCCCGGGGTTTACGAGCAGTACTTC.

This clone showed up just once. The rearrangement links TRBV10-3 to TRBJ1-2; no definite D call. The germline CDR1 and CDR2 sequences are ENHRY and SYGVKD. The CDR3 loop spans 14 amino acids. Trimming removed 3 bases at V and 2 bases at J, with 10 bases between. The CDR3 protein is CAISDSGGNYGYTF. The CDR3, as DNA: TGTGCCATCAGTGATAGCGGAGGGAACTATGGCTACACCTTC.